Following are 16 T cell receptor beta chains from one sample sequenced in a study of technical replicates of blood from several donors. Measured with immunoSEQ multiplex PCR; TCRdb has only the in-frame clones, and not every one. This sample has around 100,000 clones, with about 95% found just once. What was sequenced was T cells isolated from PBMCs. These receptors all come from a human donor in good health.

The V call is TRBV11-3, the J call TRBJ2-7; TRBD1 aligns across 7 bases. The J segment lost 2 bases and the V segment lost 5 bases, leaving 9 bases of the junction unmatched. The CDR3 covers 15 residues. Germline loops: CDR1 SGHNT, CDR2 YENEEA. CDR3 nucleotides: TGTGCCAGCAGCCTCCATAGGACAGGCCCCTACGAGCAGTACTTC. It codes for CASSLHRTGPYEQYF.

This clone is a singleton in its sample. The genes are TRBV5-1 and TRBJ2-7; D is ambiguous. The CDR3 is 13 residues long. Trimming pared 4 bases from V and 4 bases from J, leaving 12 bases between. CDR1 is SGHRS and CDR2 is YFSETQ in the germline V gene. The CDR3 DNA reads TGCGCCAGCAGCCCTGGAGCTTTTTACGAGCAGTACTTC. This translates into CASSPGAFYEQYF.

This chain uses TRBV4-3 with TRBJ2-7; TRBD2 is a possible D gene (6 bases). CDR3 length: 13 residues. V gave up 4 bases and J gave up 12 bases, with 19 bases separating them. The germline gives CDR1 LGHNA, CDR2 YSLEER. The CDR3 is CASSRTIPGDVYF. The CDR3 DNA is TGCGCCAGCAGCCGAACCATCCCGGGAGATGTGTACTTC.

This clone was detected only once. The genes are TRBV7-3 and TRBJ2-6; D remains unclear. Germline lookup yields CDR1 SGHTA and CDR2 FQGTGA. The V and J ends lost 5 bases and 0 bases respectively, with 8 bases between them. CDR3 length: 15 amino acids. CDR3 residues: CASSLQISGANVLTF. The CDR3 nucleotides read TGTGCCAGCAGCCTACAGATCTCTGGGGCCAACGTCCTGACTTTC.

The chain has TRBV19 and TRBJ1-1; D remains ambiguous. With 1 base removed from V and 7 bases from J, the gap between germline ends came to 7 bases. Germline V gene data show CDR1 as LNHDA and CDR2 as SQIVND (reference sequence). CDR3 size: 12 residues. The CDR3 nucleotides are TGTGCCAGTAGTATAGGTAATGTTGAAGCTTTCTTT. Protein: CASSIGNVEAFF.

This rearrangement joins TRBV9 to TRBJ1-1; no clear D gene. Germline lookup yields CDR1 SGDLS and CDR2 YYNGEE. The CDR3 runs to 14 residues. Between the trimmed V and J ends, which lost 4 bases and 4 bases, there was a span of 14 bases. The CDR3 is CASSPLHGVTEAFF. The DNA of the CDR3 is TGTGCCAGCAGCCCCCTTCACGGGGTCACTGAAGCTTTCTTT.

V is TRBV4-2 and J is TRBJ2-7; D gene ambiguous. CDR1 is LGHNA, CDR2 YNFKEQ, per germline. Trimming removed 0 bases at V and 3 bases at J, with 12 bases between. The CDR3 sequence is 15 residues long. The DNA for the CDR3 is TGTGCCAGCAGCCAAGATCAAAGCGCCCACTACGAGCAGTACTTC. Its protein product is CASSQDQSAHYEQYF.

The rearrangement joins TRBV7-2 to TRBJ2-7; perhaps TRBD1 as D (6 bases). The V end lost 5 bases, the J end lost 2 bases, and 16 bases lay between the germline ends. Germline V CDR1 and CDR2: SGHTA, FQGNSA. CDR3 length equals 15 residues. CDR3 in DNA: TGTGCCAGCAGCCCGTCCGGGACAAAGACCTACGAGCAGTACTTC. Protein sequence: CASSPSGTKTYEQYF.

J is TRBJ1-3 and V is TRBV5-1; no clear D gene. Trimming removed 0 bases at V and 2 bases at J, with 6 bases between. Germline CDR1 reads SGHRS; CDR2 reads YFSETQ. The length of the CDR3 is 14 residues. The CDR3 coding sequence is TGCGCCAGCAGCTTGGACCAGGCTGGAAACACCATATATTTT. Residues: CASSLDQAGNTIYF.

The chain combines TRBV30 with TRBJ1-5, with D uncertain. This CDR3 comprises 13 residues. The germline V gene has CDR1 GTSNPN and CDR2 SVGIG (reference sequence). The V end lost 2 bases, the J end lost 2 bases, and 7 bases lay between the germline ends. The CDR3 bases are TGTGCCTGGAGTTTTAGTGGCAATCAGCCCCAGCATTTT. Its translation is CAWSFSGNQPQHF.

V gene TRBV19 combines with J gene TRBJ1-5; 7 bases are a match to TRBD1. The CDR3 covers 15 residues. The junction had 12 bases not matched to a gene; V was cut back by 7 bases and J by 6 bases. Per the germline V gene, CDR1 is LNHDA and CDR2 is SQIVND (reference sequence). The chain's CDR3 is CASITKGALGQPQHF. The CDR3 DNA is TGTGCCAGTATAACTAAGGGGGCGCTTGGTCAGCCCCAGCATTTT. The whole variable domain, remainder taken from reference TRBV19 and TRBJ1-5, is DGGITQSPKYLFRKEGQNVTLSCEQNLNHDAMYWYRQDPGQGLRLIYYSQIVNDFQKGDIAEGYSVSREKKESFPLTVTSAQKNPTAFYLCASITKGALGQPQHFGDGTRLSIL.

The chain employs TRBV12-1 and TRBJ2-1; the table's D call TRBD2 went unverified against the DNA. TRBV12-1 is recorded as a pseudogene. The CDR3 totals 14 residues. The CDR3 sequence: CASSNSLAGNEQFF. In DNA, the CDR3 is TGTGCCAGCAGCAATTCTCTAGCGGGCAATGAGCAGTTCTTC.

This rearrangement joins TRBV30 to TRBJ2-7, with D perhaps TRBD1 (6 bases). The germline CDR1 and CDR2 sequences are GTSNPN and SVGIG (reference sequence). V lost 1 base to trimming and J lost 6 bases, with 10 bases between them. The CDR3 totals 12 residues. The CDR3 nucleotides read TGTGCCTGGAGTGGGAACAGGGCCGAGCAGTACTTC. Translation gives CAWSGNRAEQYF.

The chain couples TRBV9 to TRBJ2-7, with TRBD1 as a possible D gene (6 bases). The V and J ends lost 3 bases and 2 bases respectively, with 18 bases between them. Per germline, CDR1 SGDLS and CDR2 YYNGEE. CDR3 length: 16 amino acids. The CDR3 loop is CASSDEGHRPTYEQYF. CDR3 DNA: TGTGCCAGCAGCGATGAGGGACATAGGCCCACCTACGAGCAGTACTTC.

V gene TRBV5-1 combines with J gene TRBJ2-5, with no clear D. CDR3 length: 13 residues. The ends were cut back, 0 bases at V and 5 bases at J, with 8 bases in the middle. Germline CDR1 SGHRS, CDR2 YFSETQ. CDR3 sequence reads: CASSLGRGETQYF. CDR3 DNA: TGCGCCAGCAGCTTGGGCAGAGGTGAGACCCAGTACTTC. Supplemented by reference TRBV5-1 and TRBJ2-5, the full variable domain reads KAGVTQTPRYLIKTRGQQVTLSCSPISGHRSVSWYQQTPGQGLQFLFEYFSETQRNKGNFPGRFSGRQFSNSRSEMNVSTLELGDSALYLCASSLGRGETQYFGPGTRLLVL.

This clone has only one observation. The chain carries TRBV13 and TRBJ1-2, with D tentatively TRBD1 (6 bases). Trimming took off 6 bases at V and 0 bases at J, with 20 bases between the two ends. CDR3 length: 17 amino acids. Germline assignment: CDR1 PRHDT and CDR2 FYEKMQ (reference sequence). Written as DNA, the CDR3 is TGTGCCAGCAGTTTACCGATACAGGGAAGAGCTAACTATGGCTACACCTTC. Protein product: CASSLPIQGRANYGYTF. The full variable domain, rest sourced from reference TRBV13 and TRBJ1-2, is AAGVIQSPRHLIKEKRETATLKCYPIPRHDTVYWYQQGPGQDPQFLISFYEKMQSDKGSIPDRFSAQQFSDYHSELNMSSLELGDSALYFCASSLPIQGRANYGYTFGSGTRLTVV.